These 19 T cell receptor beta chains originate from one sample sequenced in a study of T cell responses to AZD1222 COVID-19 vaccine. Produced via immunoSEQ multiplex PCR; TCRdb's table is partial and in-frame only. The sample holds 110,000 or so clones, around 89% seen once. This material consisted of peripheral blood, taken 28 days after the second AZD1222 dose. All receptors come from an adult who received the AZD1222 COVID-19 vaccine.

J is TRBJ1-1 and V is TRBV29-1; D is undetermined. Between the trimmed V and J ends, which lost 6 bases and 1 base, there was a span of 15 bases. This CDR3 comprises 14 residues. Germline V gene sequence: CDR1 SQVTM, CDR2 ANQGSEA. CDR3 in DNA: TGCAGCGTCCTAGGGAGGACGGAGAACACTGAAGCTTTCTTT. Translation gives CSVLGRTENTEAFF. Full variable domain (outside the CDR3, taken from reference TRBV29-1 and TRBJ1-1): SAVISQKPSRDICQRGTSLTIQCQVDSQVTMMFWYRQQPGQSLTLIATANQGSEATYESGFVIDKFPISRPNLTFSTLTVSNMSPEDSSIYLCSVLGRTENTEAFFGQGTRLTVV.

This clone came up once. The genes are TRBV27 and TRBJ2-7, with D hard to call. The CDR3 has 10 amino acids. The V end lost 4 bases, the J end lost 6 bases, and 4 bases lay between the germline ends. Germline CDR1 and CDR2: MNHEY and SMNVEV (reference sequence). CDR3 in DNA: TGTGCCAGCAGTTCCCCCGAGCAGTACTTC. This sequence encodes CASSSPEQYF.

The gene calls are TRBV5-1 and TRBJ2-5; 7 bases are shared with TRBD2. After removal of 5 bases from V and 6 bases from J, the junction contained 22 bases not matched to a gene. The CDR3 runs 18 residues. CDR1 and CDR2 (germline): SGHRS, YFSETQ. In nucleotides, the CDR3 is TGCGCCAGCAGTCAACACGATTGGGGGGGTAGGTTGACAAAGACCCAGTACTTC. Its protein is CASSQHDWGGRLTKTQYF.

The rearrangement uses TRBV19 and TRBJ1-5; 7 nucleotides line up with TRBD1. This CDR3 has 13 residues. Unmatched junction bases numbered 12, after V lost 10 bases and J lost 9 bases. Germline values: CDR1 LNHDA, CDR2 SQIVND (reference sequence). DNA of the CDR3: TGTGCCACCATCGACAGGGACTGGGGGCCCCAGCATTTT. Translating gives CATIDRDWGPQHF. Full variable domain (remainder filled in from reference TRBV19 and TRBJ1-5): DGGITQSPKYLFRKEGQNVTLSCEQNLNHDAMYWYRQDPGQGLRLIYYSQIVNDFQKGDIAEGYSVSREKKESFPLTVTSAQKNPTAFYLCATIDRDWGPQHFGDGTRLSIL.

This clone was observed once. The J gene is TRBJ1-1, the V gene TRBV7-9, with 9 bases fitting TRBD1. The length of the CDR3 is 15 residues. Trimming at V came to 5 bases and at J to 5 bases, leaving 9 bases not matched to a gene. Germline V gene sequence: CDR1 SEHNR, CDR2 FQNEAQ (reference sequence). The CDR3 DNA reads TGTGCCAGCAGCGTCGACAGGGGGGGTTTAACTGAAGCTTTCTTT. Its protein product is CASSVDRGGLTEAFF.

This clone was seen many times. The chain couples TRBV24-1 to TRBJ2-2; TRBD2 might be the D (6 bases). Deletions cut 5 bases from V and 5 bases from J, with 14 bases between. Germline V lookup: CDR1 KGHDR, CDR2 SFDVKD. The CDR3 extends over 15 amino acids. This CDR3 is CATSALGGETGELFF. In DNA, the CDR3 is TGTGCCACCAGTGCCCTCGGGGGTGAAACCGGGGAGCTGTTTTTT.

The chain uses TRBV27 and TRBJ2-3; D is uncertain. The CDR3 is 12 residues long. Trimming took 6 bases from V and 8 from J, leaving 12 bases between them. CDR1 and CDR2 from the germline V gene are MNHEY and SMNVEV (reference sequence). This chain's CDR3 is CASSPPHGTQYF. Written as DNA, the CDR3 is TGTGCCAGCAGCCCCCCGCACGGTACGCAGTATTTT.

V is TRBV5-1 and J is TRBJ2-1, with 12 nucleotides matching TRBD2. CDR3 length: 15 residues. The V gene end was trimmed by 2 bases and the J gene end by 7 bases; junction bases not matched to a gene: 4. Germline loops: CDR1 SGHRS, CDR2 YFSETQ. CDR3 bases: TGCGCCAGCAGCTTAGGTACTAGCGGGAGGAATGAGCAGTTCTTC. This translates into CASSLGTSGRNEQFF.

The gene calls are TRBV18 and TRBJ2-4; D uncertain. The germline V gene has CDR1 KGHSH and CDR2 LQKENI. This CDR3 contains 15 residues. V lost 2 bases to trimming and J lost 8 bases, with 16 bases between them. The CDR3 DNA reads as TGTGCCAGCTCACCAGGAAGGGAAGAGTTTGACATTCAGTACTTC. It encodes CASSPGREEFDIQYF.

The genes are TRBV7-3 and TRBJ2-1; TRBD2 is a possible D gene (6 bases). This CDR3 region has 15 residues. In germline, CDR1 is SGHTA, CDR2 FQGTGA. V was shortened by 4 bases and J by 1 base, with 11 bases between the two germline ends. This chain's CDR3 is CASSSWDSSYNEQFF. CDR3 in DNA: TGTGCCAGCAGCTCCTGGGACTCGTCCTACAATGAGCAGTTCTTC.

The chain joins TRBV24-1 to TRBJ2-7, with D uncertain. The V gene's germline CDR1 is KGHDR and CDR2 SFDVKD. The ends were cut back, 5 bases at V and 3 bases at J, with 4 bases in the middle. The CDR3 loop spans 11 amino acids. CDR3 sequence (DNA): TGTGCCACCAGTGGTGGCTACGAGCAGTACTTC. Residues: CATSGGYEQYF.

This sequence joins TRBV6-5 and TRBJ1-6; D perhaps matches TRBD1 (6 bases). The CDR3 length is 13 residues. V dropped 6 bases and J dropped 13 bases, with 16 bases sitting between them. Germline-derived CDR1 and CDR2 are MNHEY and SVGAGI. CDR3 sequence: CASSQGRDLPLHF. The CDR3, as DNA: TGTGCCAGCAGCCAGGGGCGAGATTTGCCCCTCCACTTT.

The V call is TRBV7-6, the J call TRBJ2-1, with 11 bases identical to TRBD2. This CDR3 region has 15 residues. Trimming took 8 bases from V and 8 from J; bases not matched to a gene: 11. The germline CDR1 and CDR2 sequences are SGHVS and FNYEAQ. Written as DNA, the CDR3 is TGTGCCAGCCGCCGTAGCGGGAGGGCCCGGGATGAGCAGTTCTTC. Amino acid sequence: CASRRSGRARDEQFF.

The chain is built from TRBV18 and TRBJ1-1; perhaps TRBD1 as D (5 bases). Trimming removed 2 bases from V and 0 bases from J, with 16 bases in between. Germline loops: CDR1 KGHSH, CDR2 LQKENI. The CDR3 sequence is 17 residues long. This CDR3 reads CASSPTGPESLNTEAFF. The DNA of the CDR3 is TGTGCCAGCTCACCAACGGGGCCAGAGAGTTTGAACACTGAAGCTTTCTTT.

In DNA form, the CDR3 reads TGTGCCATCAGTGAGACTAGTAGCCAGACCCAGTACTTC. This translates into CAISETSSQTQYF. The rearrangement uses TRBV10-3 and TRBJ2-5; tentatively, D is TRBD2 (5 bases). This CDR3 region has 13 residues. Germline assignment: CDR1 ENHRY and CDR2 SYGVKD. The V gene lost 2 bases and the J gene lost 6 bases, with 10 bases spanning the gap.

The gene calls are TRBV7-9 and TRBJ1-6, with 11 bases fitting TRBD1. The V gene end was trimmed by 0 bases and the J gene end by 5 bases; junction bases not matched to a gene: 6. The CDR3 has 18 amino acids. Germline CDR1 and CDR2: SEHNR and FQNEAQ (reference sequence). For the CDR3, the DNA is TGTGCCAGCAGCTTAGCGGCGGGGGACAGGGGGAATAATTCACCCCTCCACTTT. Protein product: CASSLAAGDRGNNSPLHF.

V usage is TRBV27 and J usage is TRBJ2-1; 12 nucleotides agree with TRBD2. Trimming removed 5 bases from V and 5 bases from J; junction bases left unmatched: 4. Germline loops: CDR1 MNHEY, CDR2 SMNVEV (reference sequence). CDR3 size: 15 residues. The CDR3 DNA follows: TGTGCCAGCAGTCGCCGGACTAGCGGGGACAATGAGCAGTTCTTC. Residues: CASSRRTSGDNEQFF.

V gene TRBV6-5 combines with J gene TRBJ1-5; no clear D. The length of the CDR3 is 16 residues. Germline loops: CDR1 MNHEY, CDR2 SVGAGI. V lost 2 bases and J lost 3, with 14 bases in between. CDR3 sequence (DNA): TGTGCCAGCAGTTACCCGAGGATCTTTCACAATCAGCCCCAGCATTTT. Translated: CASSYPRIFHNQPQHF.

This sequence joins TRBV10-3 and TRBJ2-3, with 9 bases lining up with TRBD2. Germline V gives CDR1 ENHRY, CDR2 SYGVKD. There are 17 residues in the CDR3. J lost 2 bases, V lost 2 bases, and 8 bases had no gene match. The DNA of the CDR3 is TGTGCCATCAGTGAGAGATTTGGCGGGGGGGCCACAGATACGCAGTATTTT. It specifies CAISERFGGGATDTQYF.